A single sample is the source of the 21 T cell receptor beta chains below, sequenced in a study of T cells after yellow fever vaccination. TCRdb analysed the 5' RACE reads with MiXCR anew, one entry per CDR3 protein. The sample includes hundreds of thousands of distinct CDR3 sequences, 9% to 15% of them seen just once. Specimen: PBMCs, collected on the day of the yellow fever booster vaccination. The receptor set was obtained from a man younger than 45 who received the YFV17D yellow fever vaccine.

J is TRBJ1-1 and V is TRBV11-2, with D uncertain. This CDR3 comprises 11 residues. Germline CDR1 and CDR2: SGHAT and FQNNGV. Trimming took 0 bases from V and 11 from J, leaving 7 bases between them. The CDR3 here is CASSLDLWAFF. The CDR3 region has the DNA TGTGCCAGCAGCTTAGACCTTTGGGCTTTCTTT.

V and J are TRBV10-3 and TRBJ2-2; D is possibly TRBD2 (5 bases). CDR3 length equals 14 residues. Germline V gives CDR1 ENHRY, CDR2 SYGVKD. Trimming shortened V by 4 bases and J by 5 bases, and 11 bases separated the two germline ends. This CDR3 reads CAISGSSGTGELFF. CDR3 coding DNA: TGTGCCATCAGTGGTTCGTCGGGAACCGGGGAGCTGTTTTTT.

This clonotype was counted ten times or more. The CDR3 DNA is TGTGCCAGCAGCGGGACTAGCGGGTGGAATGAGCAGTTCTTC. Translating gives CASSGTSGWNEQFF. J is TRBJ2-1 and V is TRBV6-1; TRBD2 matches 12 bases. This CDR3 has 14 amino acids. Germline lookup yields CDR1 MNHNS and CDR2 SASEGT. With 6 bases clipped from V and 7 bases from J, the junction kept 4 bases outside the gene matches.

The chain combines TRBV4-2 with TRBJ1-2; no clear D. CDR3 length equals 14 residues. The germline gives CDR1 LGHNA, CDR2 YNFKEQ. The V gene lost 3 bases and the J gene lost 8 bases, with 16 bases spanning the gap. The CDR3 is CASSHPPGRRGYTF. CDR3 nucleotide sequence: TGTGCCAGCAGCCACCCCCCGGGGAGGCGGGGCTACACCTTC.

The chain has TRBV12-3 or TRBV12-4 and TRBJ2-7; TRBD2 matches 7 bases. Trimming removed 3 bases from V and 5 bases from J; junction bases left unmatched: 13. This CDR3 is built from 16 residues. CDR3 region: CASSFRLATVSDEQYF. The CDR3 DNA sequence: TGTGCCAGCAGTTTCCGACTAGCCACCGTTTCGGACGAGCAGTACTTC.

This clonotype was detected only a few times. The chain recombines TRBV7-2 with TRBJ2-2, with D perhaps TRBD2 (5 bases). The V and J ends lost 4 bases and 6 bases respectively, with 15 bases between them. Germline V lookup: CDR1 SGHTA, CDR2 FQGNSA. The CDR3 has 15 residues. The CDR3 bases are TGTGCCAGCAGCTCCCCGGGAACTCGGGCCGGGGAGCTGTTTTTT. Protein sequence: CASSSPGTRAGELFF. Full variable domain (missing parts from reference TRBV7-2 and TRBJ2-2): GAGVSQSPSNKVTEKGKDVELRCDPISGHTALYWYRQSLGQGLEFLIYFQGNSAPDKSGLPSDRFSAERTGGSVSTLTIQRTQQEDSAVYLCASSSPGTRAGELFFGEGSRLTVL.

V usage is TRBV6-1 and J usage is TRBJ2-3; the D is unclear. Trimming pared 6 bases from V and 7 bases from J, leaving 14 bases between. The CDR3 consists of 13 residues. Germline lookup yields CDR1 MNHNS and CDR2 SASEGT. The DNA of the CDR3 is TGTGCCAGCAGCCGGCCGATGGGAAATACGCAGTATTTT. This translates into CASSRPMGNTQYF.

This clonotype was found a few times. V is TRBV5-1 and J is TRBJ2-7; unclear D gene. Germline-derived CDR1 and CDR2 are SGHRS and YFSETQ. Trimming left V 1 base short and J 4 bases short, with 18 bases between. The CDR3 covers 16 residues. The CDR3, as DNA: TGCGCCAGCAGCTTGCCGGTGCTTCTAGACCTTTACGAGCAGTACTTC. It translates to CASSLPVLLDLYEQYF.

This rearrangement joins TRBV27 to TRBJ2-5, with D possibly matching TRBD2 (5 bases). This CDR3 comprises 14 residues. V lost 1 base and J 5 bases, leaving 11 bases between the germline ends. Germline V gene data show CDR1 as MNHEY and CDR2 as SMNVEV (reference sequence). CDR3 region: CASSLYAAGETQYF. CDR3 nucleotides: TGTGCCAGCAGTTTATACGCGGCGGGCGAGACCCAGTACTTC.

This clonotype turned up a few times. The J gene is TRBJ1-1, the V gene TRBV12-3 or TRBV12-4, with a weak D call TRBD1 (6 bases). The CDR3 runs to 14 residues. Trimming removed 7 bases from V and 3 bases from J, with 15 bases in between. CDR3 in amino acids: CASNQGQLDTEAFF. CDR3 in DNA: TGTGCCAGCAACCAGGGACAACTCGACACTGAAGCTTTCTTT.

This clonotype was seen repeatedly, ten times or more. The rearrangement joins TRBV5-1 to TRBJ2-7; D assignment may be TRBD1 or TRBD2 (5 bases each). The length of the CDR3 is 14 residues. Germline V gene data show CDR1 as SGHRS and CDR2 as YFSETQ. Between the trimmed V and J ends, which lost 8 bases and 0 bases, there was a span of 15 bases. In DNA form, the CDR3 reads TGCGCCAGTCTTCCGGGACCGAGCTCCTACGAGCAGTACTTC. Amino acid sequence: CASLPGPSSYEQYF.

This clonotype was counted between two and nine times. The CDR3 sequence: CASSPPGQGLYF. The CDR3 nucleotides read TGTGCCAGCAGCCCTCCGGGACAGGGTTTATATTTT. V usage is TRBV7-2 and J usage is TRBJ2-3; 9 nucleotides match TRBD1. Losses at the gene ends were 5 bases for V and 15 bases for J; bases not matched to a gene: 9. In germline, CDR1 is SGHTA, CDR2 FQGNSA. This CDR3 is 12 amino acids long.

V and J are TRBV5-8 and TRBJ2-4; D is undetermined. V was cut by 6 bases and J by 3 bases, with 10 bases left in between. CDR1 is SGHTS, CDR2 YDEGEE, per germline. The CDR3 sequence is 13 residues long. The CDR3 loop is CASKAELKNIQYF. The CDR3 DNA is TGTGCCAGCAAGGCGGAGCTCAAAAACATTCAGTACTTC.

This clonotype was seen a handful of times. The chain joins TRBV20-1 to TRBJ2-5, with 9 bases that match TRBD2. This CDR3 contains 14 residues. Germline V gives CDR1 DFQATT, CDR2 SNEGSKA (reference sequence). J was trimmed by 1 base and V by 6 bases; bases with no gene match: 6. The CDR3 nucleotides are TGCAGTGCCGTTCTAGCGGGGATCCAAGAGACCCAGTACTTC. Translated: CSAVLAGIQETQYF.

This clonotype turned up a few times. The chain employs TRBV7-9 and TRBJ1-1; perhaps TRBD1 as D (5 bases). CDR1 is SEHNR, CDR2 FQNEAQ, per germline (reference sequence). Trimming removed 7 bases at V and 1 base at J, with 10 bases between. This CDR3 spans 13 amino acids. In DNA form, the CDR3 reads TGTGCCAGCAATCGGGGGGGGAACACTGAAGCTTTCTTT. This encodes CASNRGGNTEAFF.

The chain employs TRBV3-1 and TRBJ2-1; a weak D match, TRBD2 (5 bases). Germline values: CDR1 LGHDT, CDR2 YNNKEL (reference sequence). CDR3 length equals 12 residues. V was cut by 4 bases and J by 12 bases, with 13 bases left in between. This chain's CDR3 is CASSLSRDRQFF. For the CDR3, the DNA is TGTGCCAGCAGCCTGAGCCGGGATAGGCAGTTCTTC.

This clonotype was detected only a few times. The V and J genes are TRBV28 and TRBJ2-2; 7 nucleotides match TRBD2. CDR1 is MDHEN and CDR2 is SYDVKM in the germline V gene. The CDR3 extends over 16 amino acids. V was pared by 3 bases and J by 0 bases, with 4 bases of the junction left unmatched. CDR3 DNA: TGTGCCAGCAGTTTCCCTAGCGGAGCGAACACCGGGGAGCTGTTTTTT. Translated: CASSFPSGANTGELFF.

This chain uses TRBV5-5 with TRBJ2-2, with D perhaps matching TRBD1 (5 bases). The CDR3 spans 15 residues. From germline, CDR1 is SGHKS and CDR2 YYEKEE (reference sequence). Trimming took 5 bases from V and 0 from J, leaving 11 bases between them. CDR3 protein: CASSFDSSNTGELFF. CDR3 in DNA: TGTGCCAGCAGTTTCGACAGCTCGAACACCGGGGAGCTGTTTTTT.

This rearrangement joins TRBV12-3 or TRBV12-4 to TRBJ1-1, with TRBD1 matching 10 bases. Unmatched junction bases numbered 7, after V lost 5 bases and J lost 7 bases. The CDR3 runs to 14 residues. CDR3 DNA sequence: TGTGCCAGCAGTCCCGACAGGGGGCTCGGTGAAGCTTTCTTT. Its translation: CASSPDRGLGEAFF.

The chain employs TRBV20-1 and TRBJ2-5, with D tentatively TRBD2 (5 bases). Germline-derived CDR1 and CDR2 are DFQATT and SNEGSKA (reference sequence). V was pared by 6 bases and J by 0 bases, with 14 bases between. The CDR3 contains 14 residues. The CDR3 region is CSAVAAGHQETQYF. DNA for the CDR3: TGCAGTGCGGTTGCGGCGGGCCACCAAGAGACCCAGTACTTC.

This chain uses TRBV24-1 with TRBJ1-4, with no clear D. The V gene's germline CDR1 is KGHDR and CDR2 SFDVKD. This CDR3 spans 14 amino acids. Deletions cut 3 bases from V and 0 bases from J, with 4 bases between. CDR3 sequence (DNA): TGTGCCACCAGTGATACCACAACTAATGAAAAACTGTTTTTT. Protein: CATSDTTTNEKLFF.